This T cell receptor (beta chain) was recorded in a study of blood T cell repertoires in COVID-19. For the study at large: Donors in the United States, Italy and Spain gave samples during acute or convalescent COVID-19. Sources were T cells, B-cell-depleted T cells, or PBMCs; the material itself was cDNA or gDNA.

The CDR3 contains 13 residues. V lost 2 bases, J lost 7 bases, and 14 bases lay in between. The germline CDR1 and CDR2 sequences are GTSNPN and SVGIG (reference sequence). In the original analysis: It was from reference gene primer amplification that nucleated cell counts were estimated. TCRdb's table, derived via immunoSEQ multiplex PCR, lists solely in-frame clones and lacks some. V and J calls and clone size are given by that table; D and trimming were obtained from the DNA. The sample has 50,000 or so clones; around 90% are singletons. Specimen: peripheral blood. This chain joins TRBV30 and TRBJ1-1; weak D call: TRBD1 (5 bases). This receptor was obtained from an elderly man with acute or convalescent COVID-19. CDR3 DNA sequence: TGTGCCTGGAGTCAACAGGACCCCTTTGAAGCTTTCTTT. The encoded protein is CAWSQQDPFEAFF.